The 9 T cell receptor beta chains below all came from one sample that was sequenced in a study of control samples from healthy donors and cancer patients. The protocol was immunoSEQ multiplex PCR, while the TCRdb copy is restricted to in-frame clones and leaves out a portion. The data contain about 130,000 clones, less than 95% of them seen just once; the ten biggest clones take up about 4%. The sample consisted of blood. These receptors were obtained from a man in his thirties or forties in good health.

The rearrangement links TRBV4-1 to TRBJ2-2; TRBD1 might be the D (6 bases). This CDR3 has 16 amino acids. Germline V CDR1 and CDR2: MGHRA, YSYEKL. Between the trimmed V and J ends, which lost 1 base and 5 bases, there was a span of 14 bases. CDR3 protein: CASSQATQGKTGELFF. The CDR3 DNA sequence: TGCGCCAGCAGCCAAGCCACACAGGGTAAAACCGGGGAGCTGTTTTTT.

As regards this clone: The identical CDR3 is also encoded by other nucleotide sequences in the sample. This sequence joins TRBV30 and TRBJ2-3; D is unclear. V was trimmed by 5 bases and J by 6 bases, leaving 6 bases between them. The germline V gene has CDR1 GTSNPN and CDR2 SVGIG (reference sequence). This CDR3 contains 10 residues. CDR3 DNA: TGTGCCTGGGGGTTGGATACGCAGTATTTT. Translating gives CAWGLDTQYF.

The V and J genes are TRBV7-8 and TRBJ1-2, with a tentative D call TRBD1 (5 bases). The germline gives CDR1 SGHVS, CDR2 FQNEAQ. V lost 5 bases and J lost 6, with 10 bases in between. CDR3 length: 12 residues. The CDR3 DNA is TGTGCCAGCAGCCTGGACATAGATGGCTACACCTTC. This gives the protein CASSLDIDGYTF.

This chain links TRBV7-9 with TRBJ2-5; D may be TRBD1 or TRBD2 (6 bases each). The germline CDR1 and CDR2 sequences are SEHNR and FQNEAQ (reference sequence). The CDR3 has 15 residues. Trimming removed 0 bases at V and 5 bases at J, with 13 bases between. CDR3 protein: CASSLAGGGGETQYF. The CDR3 nucleotides read TGTGCCAGCAGCTTAGCCGGGGGCGGCGGGGAGACCCAGTACTTC.

This chain links TRBV3-1 (or the pseudogene TRBV3-2) with TRBJ2-5; 8 nucleotides line up with TRBD2. Germline V gives CDR1 LGHDT, CDR2 YNNKEL (reference sequence). Trimming took 4 bases from V and 1 from J; bases not matched to a gene: 11. The CDR3 consists of 17 residues. The CDR3 is CASSPFKGLVSQETQYF. Here the CDR3 DNA reads TGTGCCAGCAGCCCTTTCAAGGGACTAGTTTCCCAAGAGACCCAGTACTTC.

This chain uses TRBV6-2 or TRBV6-3 with TRBJ1-2, with TRBD1 matching over 8 bases. The V gene end was trimmed by 4 bases and the J gene end by 4 bases; junction bases not matched to a gene: 8. The CDR3 covers 15 residues. Germline V gene sequence: CDR1 MNHEY, CDR2 SVGEGT. CDR3 nucleotide sequence: TGTGCCAGCAGTTCTACTGTGGACAGGGTCTATGGCTACACCTTC. Translated, it gives CASSSTVDRVYGYTF.

The rearrangement links TRBV24-1 to TRBJ2-3, with D possibly matching TRBD2 (6 bases). From germline, CDR1 is KGHDR and CDR2 SFDVKD. Deletions cut 4 bases from V and 8 bases from J, with 15 bases between. The CDR3 consists of 14 residues. The CDR3 bases are TGTGCCACCAGTGAGGGGACTGGCGCAGGTACGCAGTATTTT. Amino acid sequence: CATSEGTGAGTQYF.

The chain combines TRBV2 with TRBJ1-6; weak D call: TRBD1 (6 bases). The V end was cut by 5 bases, the J end by 3 bases, with 14 bases between. The CDR3 contains 16 residues. Germline V gene sequence: CDR1 SNHLY, CDR2 FYNNEI. The CDR3 sequence: CASSLNRVRYNSPLHF. CDR3 DNA sequence: TGTGCCAGCAGTTTGAACAGGGTACGCTATAATTCACCCCTCCACTTT.

The chain uses TRBV18 and TRBJ1-5; the match to TRBD1 covers 7 bases. Per the germline V gene, CDR1 is KGHSH and CDR2 is LQKENI. J lost 6 bases, V lost 2 bases, and 7 bases had no gene match. The CDR3 length is 15 residues. The CDR3 protein is CASSPSTGSTQPQHF. In DNA, the CDR3 is TGTGCCAGCTCACCATCGACAGGGTCCACTCAGCCCCAGCATTTT.